This T cell receptor (beta chain) comes out of a study of T-cell memory formation after mild COVID-19. Points from the study as a whole: Second-wave clones reaching peak frequency on day 37 lacked confirmed SARS-CoV-2 specificity.

There are a few counts of this clonotype. Its antigen is not known. MiXCR, applied by TCRdb to the 5' RACE reads, yields one record per CDR3 protein. The sample holds 150,000 to 200,000 distinct CDR3 sequences, about 9.9% seen once. CDR1 SNHLY and CDR2 FYNNEI come from the germline V gene. The CDR3 loop spans 13 amino acids. The germline V and J ends were trimmed by 7 bases and 1 base, with 10 bases remaining between them. The receptor was derived from a man younger than 35 who had mild COVID-19 (a few samples of this study predate the infection). Cell type and time point are not known. The sequencing sample was made of PBMCs or a T cell subset sorted from them (not recorded which). The chain carries TRBV2 and TRBJ1-1, with TRBD1 as a possible D gene (5 bases). The CDR3 protein is CASTREGNTEAFF. The DNA for the CDR3 is TGTGCCAGCACCAGGGAGGGGAACACTGAAGCTTTCTTT.